This T cell receptor (beta chain) is drawn from a study of PD-1 blockade in classical Hodgkin lymphoma. The study, taken as a whole, reports: No one has yet defined what causes the repertoire differences, which may be disease activity or prior therapy. Reported findings placed baseline TCR diversity lower in newly diagnosed patients (compared with healthy donors).

In regard to this clone: Its antigen is not known.

Time point described: newly diagnosed, previously untreated cHL patient sample. PBMCs representing newly diagnosed, untreated classical Hodgkin lymphoma functioned as the comparison. Sequencing used immunoSEQ multiplex PCR; TCRdb keeps in-frame clones, though not all of them. In the table there are over 60,000 clones, more than 85% of which are singletons. The sequence derives from a human donor with classical Hodgkin lymphoma. The sequencing sample was made of peripheral blood mononuclear cells (PBMCs).

CDR3 sequence (DNA): TGCGCCAGCAGCCACCCGGGACAGGATAATTCACCCCTCCACTTT. Translated: CASSHPGQDNSPLHF. The chain employs TRBV4-1 and TRBJ1-6; 8 bases map to TRBD1. CDR1 and CDR2 from the germline V gene are MGHRA and YSYEKL. J was trimmed by 5 bases and V by 3 bases; bases with no gene match: 3. The CDR3 is made up of 15 amino acids.